This TCR beta chain was identified during a study of T cells in localized non-small cell lung cancer. The study's findings and limits: In adjacent lung appeared a median around 62 of the top 100 tumor clones.

Trimming took 0 bases from V and 7 from J, leaving 12 bases between them. Germline CDR1 and CDR2: SGHVS and FNYEAQ. The CDR3 spans 14 residues. Comments on this clone: Its antigen is undetermined.

This table comes from immunoSEQ multiplex PCR, and its TCRdb copy is limited to in-frame clones, with some not included. This table has more than 15,000 clones, 80% to 90% appearing once. The sequence came from a male donor at least 60 years old with stage I lung adenocarcinoma. The gene calls are TRBV7-6 and TRBJ2-5, with D unclear. The sample consisted of peripheral blood, taken before any cancer treatment. CDR3 coding DNA: TGTGCCAGCAGCTTAGCCCGGACCTCAGGGACCCAGTACTTC. Translating gives CASSLARTSGTQYF.